The 2 T cell receptor beta chains listed next were all sequenced from one sample in a study of blood T cell repertoires in COVID-19. Libraries were prepared by immunoSEQ multiplex PCR; TCRdb keeps only in-frame clonotypes and omits some of them. The sample includes hundreds of thousands of clones, approximately 90% of them seen just once. Sequenced: PBMCs or T cells enriched from blood (not recorded which). All receptors derive from a woman aged 18-30 years with acute COVID-19.

The chain links TRBV5-1 to TRBJ1-4; D unresolved. Trimming took 6 bases from V and 1 from J, leaving 10 bases between them. Germline V gene data show CDR1 as SGHRS and CDR2 as YFSETQ. The CDR3 is 14 amino acids. The CDR3 loop reads CASTQDITNEKLFF. The CDR3 DNA follows: TGCGCCAGCACCCAGGATATAACTAATGAAAAACTGTTTTTT.

The CDR3 DNA follows: TGTGCTAGTGGTTTGGGAAACATGAACACTGAAGCTTTCTTT. It specifies CASGLGNMNTEAFF. The V call is TRBV12-5, the J call TRBJ1-1; the D is unclear. The V end was cut by 1 base, the J end by 0 bases, with 6 bases between. CDR1 and CDR2 from the germline V gene are LGHNT and FRNRAP. This CDR3 comprises 14 residues.